Sequencing of this T cell receptor (beta chain) was carried out in a study of T cells in women clearing cervical HPV infection. Trimming took off 5 bases at V and 2 bases at J, with 6 bases between the two ends. Germline V lookup: CDR1 SEHNR, CDR2 FQNEAQ (reference sequence). CDR3 length equals 12 residues. With respect to this clone: With the read ending 3 residues before the CDR3 end, the germline J gene is used to fill in that end.

Measured with immunoSEQ multiplex PCR; TCRdb has only the in-frame clones, and not every one. The sample's table shows 25,000 to 35,000 clones. The source of this sequence is a woman between 18 and 70 years old with a cervical HPV16 infection that either progressed to CIN3+ or cleared (not recorded which). Sequenced material: blood buffy coat. This chain uses TRBV7-9 with TRBJ1-1; no reliable D call. Incomplete CDR3 DNA: TGTGCCAGCAGCCCCCCAAACACTGAA. It yields the protein CASSPPNTE. The CDR3, in full, reads CASSPPNTEAFF.